This record covers a single TCR beta chain. Under the authors' procedure: By means of reference gene primer amplification, nucleated cell counts were estimated. Here immunoSEQ multiplex PCR was the method, and the copy in TCRdb shows in-frame clones only, minus some. That table furnishes V, J and clone size, whereas the DNA furnished D and trimming. The data show roughly 47,000 clones, about four fifths seen once. This sample is drawn from a study of blood T cell repertoires in COVID-19. Study summary: Sites across the United States, Italy and Spain contributed samples from acute and convalescent COVID-19. T cells, B-cell-depleted T cells, or PBMCs supplied cDNA or gDNA.

This CDR3 has 18 residues. From germline, CDR1 is MNHEY and CDR2 SMNVEV (reference sequence). V dropped 3 bases and J dropped 1; count of bases not matched to a gene: 11. This sequence was found in a woman in her 70s with acute or convalescent COVID-19. Sample: peripheral blood. The J gene is TRBJ2-3, the V gene TRBV27; 9 positions agree with TRBD2. The DNA for the CDR3 is TGTGCCAGCAGTTTTTATCCCATAATAGCGGGAGGCACAGATACGCAGTATTTT. This gives the protein CASSFYPIIAGGTDTQYF.